The rows below give T cell receptor beta chains drawn from one sample of a study of T cell responses to AZD1222 COVID-19 vaccine. Produced via immunoSEQ multiplex PCR; TCRdb's table is partial and in-frame only. This table has over 150,000 clones, 90% to 95% appearing once. The source material was peripheral blood, sampled 28 days after the second AZD1222 dose. These receptors were taken from an adult who received the AZD1222 COVID-19 vaccine. CDR3s include the opening cysteine and the closing phenylalanine or tryptophan. D genes are given only for firm matches. Expanded clones are given a class, and other clones once, few, many or no size at all.

V gene	clone size	D gene	CDR3 length	J gene	CDR3 protein	CDR3 DNA
TRBV7-9	-	-	10	TRBJ2-2	CANLIGELFF	TGTGCCAACCTTATCGGGGAGCTGTTTTTT
TRBV27	-	-	14	TRBJ1-6	CASKVDSYNSPLHF	TGTGCCAGCAAGGTGGATTCCTATAATTCACCCCTCCACTTT
TRBV28	-	-	13	TRBJ2-1	CASLDRSYNEQFF	TGTGCCAGCCTAGACAGGAGCTACAATGAGCAGTTCTTC
TRBV2	-	TRBD2	16	TRBJ2-1	CASRVLAGSSYNEQFF	TGTGCCAGCAGGGTACTAGCGGGGAGCTCCTACAATGAGCAGTTCTTC
TRBV28	-	TRBD2	15	TRBJ2-1	CASKTGTSASKEQFF	TGTGCCAGCAAAACCGGGACTAGCGCGTCAAAGGAGCAGTTCTTC
TRBV13	-	TRBD2	17	TRBJ2-5	CASSLEASGRATETQYF	TGTGCCAGCAGCTTAGAGGCTAGCGGGAGGGCCACAGAGACCCAGTACTTC
TRBV6-5	-	TRBD2	15	TRBJ2-1	CASSYESGGAREQFF	TGTGCCAGCAGTTACGAAAGCGGGGGGGCCCGTGAGCAGTTCTTC
TRBV3-1/TRBV3-2	-	TRBD1	19	TRBJ1-2	CASSQDYGVSTGGARGYTF	TGTGCCAGCAGCCAAGATTACGGCGTATCGACAGGGGGCGCGAGAGGCTACACCTTC
TRBV5-6	-	-	13	TRBJ2-1	CASSSRGANEQFF	TGTGCCAGCAGTTCTCGGGGGGCCAATGAGCAGTTCTTC
TRBV28	-	TRBD1	17	TRBJ1-6	CASSSHPMDRLNSPLHF	TGTGCCAGCAGTTCCCACCCCATGGACAGGTTAAATTCACCCCTCCACTTT
TRBV12-3/TRBV12-4	-	-	13	TRBJ1-3	CASSSRGGNTIYF	TGTGCCAGCAGCTCCCGCGGTGGAAACACCATATATTTT
TRBV19	-	-	14	TRBJ1-6	CASSIAGSGTPLHF	TGTGCCAGTAGTATAGCGGGCAGTGGGACACCCCTCCACTTT
TRBV19	few	-	15	TRBJ2-7	CASSIGVAEPYEQYF	TGTGCCAGTAGTATAGGGGTAGCGGAGCCTTACGAGCAGTACTTC
TRBV19	-	TRBD1	15	TRBJ1-2	CASSIGTGQNYGYTF	TGTGCCAGTAGTATAGGGACGGGACAGAACTATGGCTACACCTTC
TRBV6-5	-	TRBD1	13	TRBJ1-1	CASKGPQGAEAFF	TGTGCCAGCAAGGGGCCCCAGGGGGCTGAAGCTTTCTTT
TRBV27	once	-	16	TRBJ2-3	CASSLSAGTRTDTQYF	TGTGCCAGCAGTTTATCGGCAGGGACTCGCACAGATACGCAGTATTTT
TRBV2	-	-	15	TRBJ1-6	CASREDSLYNSPLHF	TGTGCCAGCAGGGAGGACAGCCTCTATAATTCACCCCTCCACTTT
TRBV18	-	TRBD1	17	TRBJ1-3	CASSPQVGRGQRNTIYF	TGTGCCAGCTCACCACAAGTGGGCAGGGGGCAAAGAAACACCATATATTTT
TRBV30	-	-	14	TRBJ2-6	CAWITGSGANVLTF	TGTGCCTGGATAACAGGGTCTGGGGCCAACGTCCTGACTTTC
TRBV10-1	once	TRBD1	15	TRBJ1-6	CASSGTGTGSSPLHF	TGCGCCAGCAGTGGAACCGGGACAGGGAGTTCACCCCTCCACTTT
TRBV4-3	-	TRBD2	15	TRBJ2-1	CASSQDPAGGSEQFF	TGCGCCAGCAGCCAAGATCCAGCGGGGGGGTCTGAGCAGTTCTTC
TRBV7-2	-	-	15	TRBJ1-2	CASSSLETSNYGYTF	TGTGCCAGCAGCTCCCTTGAGACCTCTAACTATGGCTACACCTTC
TRBV28	once	-	14	TRBJ1-6	CASRLAGSNSPLHF	TGTGCCAGCAGGCTGGCAGGGTCGAATTCACCCCTCCACTTT
TRBV11-3	-	-	14	TRBJ1-1	CASSLGRANTEAFF	TGTGCCAGCAGCTTAGGGCGGGCCAACACTGAAGCTTTCTTT
TRBV4-3	-	-	13	TRBJ1-5	CASSQDRDQPQHF	TGCGCCAGCAGCCAAGACAGGGATCAGCCCCAGCATTTT
TRBV27	-	TRBD1	14	TRBJ1-1	CASSDGLEGTEVFF	TGTGCCAGCAGTGACGGACTCGAAGGGACAGAAGTTTTCTTT
TRBV28	-	-	14	TRBJ1-4	CASNTPGAGEKLFF	TGTGCCAGCAACACGCCGGGGGCAGGTGAAAAACTGTTTTTT
TRBV7-9	-	-	12	TRBJ1-2	CASTGVTGGYTF	TGTGCCAGCACTGGAGTGACGGGGGGCTACACCTTC
TRBV5-6	-	TRBD2	13	TRBJ2-7	CASSPGTSSEQYF	TGTGCCAGCAGCCCGGGGACTAGCAGCGAGCAGTACTTC
TRBV27	-	TRBD1	12	TRBJ1-2	CASRDRVYGYTF	TGTGCCAGCAGGGACAGGGTCTATGGCTACACCTTC
TRBV4-1	-	-	17	TRBJ1-3	CASSQDDALWGGNTIYF	TGCGCCAGCAGCCAAGACGACGCGTTATGGGGTGGAAACACCATATATTTT
TRBV27	-	-	14	TRBJ2-7	CASSLAGDSYEQYF	TGTGCCAGCAGTCTAGCAGGAGACTCCTACGAGCAGTACTTC
TRBV27	once	TRBD1	15	TRBJ2-2	CASSYSSGGSGELFF	TGTGCCAGCAGCTACAGTTCAGGGGGCTCCGGGGAGCTGTTTTTT
TRBV15	-	-	13	TRBJ2-3	CATSLIQPDTQYF	TGTGCCACCAGCCTTATACAGCCCGATACGCAGTATTTT
TRBV15	-	-	17	TRBJ1-1	CATSRYLFGAPNTEAFF	TGTGCCACCAGCAGATACTTATTTGGGGCCCCGAACACTGAAGCTTTCTTT
TRBV10-1	-	TRBD1	16	TRBJ1-2	CASSTYWTGTNYGYTF	TGCGCCAGCAGTACCTACTGGACAGGGACTAACTATGGCTACACCTTC
TRBV7-6	-	-	15	TRBJ2-1	CASSPGSGDYNEQFF	TGTGCCAGCAGCCCCGGCAGTGGAGACTACAATGAGCAGTTCTTC
TRBV19	-	-	16	TRBJ2-6	CASRVSGGPGANVLTF	TGTGCCAGTAGGGTATCCGGGGGGCCTGGGGCCAACGTCCTGACTTTC
TRBV27	few	TRBD1	15	TRBJ1-3	CASSPYRQGPRTIYF	TGTGCCAGCAGTCCATACCGACAGGGACCTCGCACCATATATTTT
TRBV5-1	-	TRBD1	17	TRBJ2-1	CASSLGMSAGGYNEQFF	TGCGCCAGCAGCTTGGGGATGTCGGCAGGGGGCTACAATGAGCAGTTCTTC
TRBV29-1	-	TRBD1	12	TRBJ2-2	CSVDRASGELFF	TGCAGCGTGGACAGGGCTTCCGGGGAGCTGTTTTTT
TRBV11-3	-	-	16	TRBJ1-2	CASSLGLTGSNYGYTF	TGTGCCAGCAGCTTAGGGCTTACGGGCTCTAACTATGGCTACACCTTC
TRBV19	-	-	14	TRBJ1-6	CASSIRQVASPLHF	TGTGCCAGTAGTATTCGGCAGGTAGCTTCACCCCTCCACTTT
TRBV18	-	TRBD1	13	TRBJ1-1	CASSTGGPTEAFF	TGTGCCAGCTCAACAGGGGGCCCTACTGAAGCTTTCTTT
TRBV12-3/TRBV12-4	-	-	12	TRBJ2-7	CASSWDLYEQYF	TGTGCCAGCAGTTGGGACCTCTACGAGCAGTACTTC
TRBV5-4	few	-	12	TRBJ1-6	CASSLPQGTLHF	TGTGCCAGCAGCCTGCCACAGGGAACCCTCCACTTT
TRBV2	few	TRBD2	18	TRBJ2-2	CASSEAEDLAGGNGELFF	TGTGCCAGCAGTGAAGCGGAGGATCTAGCGGGGGGGAATGGGGAGCTGTTTTTT
TRBV19	-	-	13	TRBJ2-5	CASSIGQQETQYF	TGTGCCAGTAGTATAGGACAGCAAGAGACCCAGTACTTC
TRBV6-6	once	-	13	TRBJ1-5	CASSYGGLEPQHF	TGTGCCAGCAGTTACGGGGGGCTTGAGCCCCAGCATTTT
TRBV19	-	-	11	TRBJ1-2	CATYRRYGYTF	TGTGCCACATACAGGCGCTATGGCTACACCTTC
TRBV7-3	-	TRBD2	15	TRBJ2-1	CASSVSGTTYNEQFF	TGTGCCAGCAGCGTATCCGGGACTACGTACAATGAGCAGTTCTTC
TRBV29-1	-	-	12	TRBJ1-1	CSVGQGNTEAFF	TGCAGCGTTGGGCAGGGGAACACTGAAGCTTTCTTT
TRBV24-1	-	-	14	TRBJ1-5	CATSDLRGNQPQHF	TGTGCCACCAGTGATTTGCGAGGCAATCAGCCCCAGCATTTT